This T cell receptor beta chain emerged from a study of control samples from healthy donors and cancer patients. Method: immunoSEQ multiplex PCR; TCRdb's copy keeps in-frame clones and lacks some. Here the sample spans fewer than 15,000 clones, approximately 94% being singletons. This CDR3 has 14 residues. Germline V gene data show CDR1 as SGHRS and CDR2 as YFSETQ. Trimming pared 1 base from V and 3 bases from J, leaving 10 bases between. This clonotype originated in a man aged 65-85 years with head and neck cancer. The chain uses TRBV5-1 and TRBJ1-2; perhaps TRBD1 as D (6 bases). The sample consisted of PBMCs. CDR3 amino acids: CASSLFPGDYGYTF. The CDR3 DNA sequence: TGCGCCAGCAGCTTGTTTCCAGGGGACTATGGCTACACCTTC.